A single sample is the source of the 15 T cell receptor beta chains below, sequenced in a study of OX40 agonist ivuxolimab in advanced cancers. TCRdb's copy holds only in-frame clones and misses some; the assay was immunoSEQ multiplex PCR. The table includes around 59,000 clones, roughly 86% detected once. The source material was CD4+ or CD8+ T cells sorted from blood, sampled in a trial of the OX40 agonist ivuxolimab. The receptors originated from an adult with an advanced solid tumor such as melanoma, head and neck, liver or kidney cancer.

The chain links TRBV5-1 to TRBJ2-1, with D unresolved. This CDR3 spans 13 amino acids. CDR1 SGHRS and CDR2 YFSETQ come from the germline V gene. The V end lost 4 bases, the J end lost 2 bases, and 7 bases lay between the germline ends. This chain's CDR3 is CASSPRAYNEQFF. The CDR3 DNA reads as TGCGCCAGCAGCCCAAGAGCCTACAATGAGCAGTTCTTC.

The rearrangement joins TRBV29-1 to TRBJ2-7; 7 bases align to TRBD2. The CDR3 runs to 12 residues. After removal of 4 bases from V and 4 bases from J, the junction contained 4 bases not matched to a gene. Germline V gene lookup returns CDR1 SQVTM and CDR2 ANQGSEA. CDR3 amino acids: CSVAGGGYEQYF. CDR3 DNA: TGCAGCGTTGCGGGAGGCGGATACGAGCAGTACTTC.

The rearrangement uses TRBV14 and TRBJ2-7; 8 positions match TRBD1. Per the germline V gene, CDR1 is SGHDN and CDR2 is FVKESK. V dropped 4 bases and J dropped 7; count of bases not matched to a gene: 9. CDR3 length equals 14 residues. CDR3 DNA: TGTGCCAGCAGCCCAGACCAGGGGGCTGGTGAGCAGTACTTC. Residues: CASSPDQGAGEQYF.

The CDR3 DNA reads TGTGCCAGTAGTATAATCCCCACAGGTCCTGCGACTGAAGCTTTCTTT. It specifies CASSIIPTGPATEAFF. This chain connects TRBV19 to TRBJ1-1; possibly TRBD1 for D (5 bases). Trimming removed 2 bases at V and 5 bases at J, with 18 bases between. This CDR3 has 16 amino acids. Germline lookup yields CDR1 LNHDA and CDR2 SQIVND (reference sequence).

The genes are TRBV7-2 and TRBJ2-1, with D possibly being TRBD2 (5 bases). The V gene's germline CDR1 is SGHTA and CDR2 FQGNSA. The CDR3 extends over 13 amino acids. Trimming stripped 1 base from V and 12 bases from J, with 13 bases between. CDR3 nucleotide sequence: TGTGCCAGCAGCTTAGGGTCGATACGGGGGCAGTTCTTC. Protein: CASSLGSIRGQFF.

V usage is TRBV4-3 and J usage is TRBJ2-1; D is unresolved. Trimming cost V 1 base and J 0 bases, with 13 bases left between them. Looked up from germline, CDR1 is LGHNA and CDR2 is YSLEER. The CDR3 totals 17 residues. The CDR3 DNA reads TGCGCCAGCAGCCAAGGTCGAACGATCAGCTCCTACAATGAGCAGTTCTTC. Protein sequence: CASSQGRTISSYNEQFF.

The chain recombines TRBV11-2 with TRBJ1-3; D is undetermined. The CDR3 contains 16 residues. CDR1 and CDR2 (germline): SGHAT, FQNNGV. V lost 5 bases and J 0 bases, leaving 14 bases between the germline ends. CDR3 amino acids: CASSQAARNSGNTIYF. CDR3 bases: TGTGCCAGCAGCCAAGCGGCGAGGAACTCTGGAAACACCATATATTTT. Combining the CDR3 with reference TRBV11-2 and TRBJ1-3 gives the whole variable domain EAGVAQSPRYKIIEKRQSVAFWCNPISGHATLYWYQQILGQGPKLLIQFQNNGVVDDSQLPKDRFSAERLKGVDSTLKIQPAKLEDSAVYLCASSQAARNSGNTIYFGEGSWLTVV.

The chain joins TRBV30 to TRBJ2-5; D gene uncertain. CDR1 GTSNPN and CDR2 SVGIG come from the germline V gene (reference sequence). Trimming shortened V by 0 bases and J by 1 base, and 18 bases separated the two germline ends. The CDR3 loop spans 17 amino acids. The CDR3 DNA sequence: TGTGCCTGGAGTGTAAGCCTAAGAAGCTACATCCAAGAGACCCAGTACTTC. The encoded protein is CAWSVSLRSYIQETQYF.

The V and J genes are TRBV4-3 and TRBJ1-2; weak D call: TRBD1 (5 bases). Germline V gene sequence: CDR1 LGHNA, CDR2 YSLEER. The CDR3 is 16 residues long. The germline V and J ends were trimmed by 0 bases and 1 base, with 12 bases remaining between them. CDR3 sequence reads: CASSQDLAGGNYGYTF. The CDR3 region has the DNA TGCGCCAGCAGCCAAGATCTAGCGGGGGGTAACTATGGCTACACCTTC.

A single count supports this clone. The V and J genes are TRBV5-4 and TRBJ2-2, with 7 nucleotides matching TRBD1. The CDR3 runs 15 residues. CDR1 is SGHNT and CDR2 is YYREEE in the germline V gene (reference sequence). V was pared by 1 base and J by 3 bases, with 3 bases of the junction left unmatched. CDR3 region: CASSLQGVYTGELFF. The CDR3 region has the DNA TGTGCCAGCAGCTTGCAGGGGGTATACACCGGGGAGCTGTTTTTT. The variable domain in full, completed from reference TRBV5-4 and TRBJ2-2, reads ETGVTQSPTHLIKTRGQQVTLRCSSQSGHNTVSWYQQALGQGPQFIFQYYREEENGRGNFPPRFSGLQFPNYSSELNVNALELDDSALYLCASSLQGVYTGELFFGEGSRLTVL.

J is TRBJ2-3 and V is TRBV5-4; the D gene could be TRBD1 or TRBD2 (5 bases each). The V gene lost 4 bases and the J gene lost 4 bases, with 13 bases spanning the gap. The CDR3 is made up of 14 amino acids. CDR1 and CDR2 (germline): SGHNT, YYREEE (reference sequence). The CDR3 bases are TGTGCCAGCAGCCAGGTTGGGGGAGCAGATACGCAGTATTTT. Its translation: CASSQVGGADTQYF.

The V call is TRBV7-8, the J call TRBJ1-4; possibly TRBD1 for D (6 bases). CDR3 length: 15 amino acids. Germline-derived CDR1 and CDR2 are SGHVS and FQNEAQ. V lost 5 bases and J lost 0, with 10 bases in between. CDR3 residues: CASSRRTATNEKLFF. DNA of the CDR3: TGTGCCAGCAGCCGACGGACAGCAACTAATGAAAAACTGTTTTTT.

This clone was recorded once. This rearrangement joins TRBV30 to TRBJ2-6; no clear D. Trimming cost V 0 bases and J 3 bases, with 21 bases left between them. Germline lookup yields CDR1 GTSNPN and CDR2 SVGIG (reference sequence). CDR3 length equals 19 residues. The chain's CDR3 is CAWSVAPGSVGYGANVLTF. Here the CDR3 DNA reads TGTGCCTGGAGTGTAGCCCCCGGATCCGTGGGTTATGGGGCCAACGTCCTGACTTTC.

This clone has only one observation. The chain links TRBV28 to TRBJ2-3, with 11 bases identical to TRBD2. Trimming at V came to 5 bases and at J to 2 bases, leaving 6 bases not matched to a gene. Germline assignment: CDR1 MDHEN and CDR2 SYDVKM. The CDR3 is 16 residues long. CDR3 region: CASSPLAGGDTDTQYF. Written as DNA, the CDR3 is TGTGCCAGCAGTCCCTTAGCGGGAGGGGACACAGATACGCAGTATTTT. Combining the CDR3 with reference TRBV28 and TRBJ2-3 gives the whole variable domain DVKVTQSSRYLVKRTGEKVFLECVQDMDHENMFWYRQDPGLGLRLIYFSYDVKMKEKGDIPEGYSVSREKKERFSLILESASTNQTSMYLCASSPLAGGDTDTQYFGPGTRLTVL.

The chain joins TRBV5-6 to TRBJ2-7; 9 bases map to TRBD1. The CDR3 extends over 18 amino acids. Per the germline V gene, CDR1 is SGHDT and CDR2 is YYEEEE. The ends lost 0 bases at V and 5 bases at J; junction bases unmatched: 15. CDR3: CASSLVIIAGQGHHEQYF. CDR3 coding DNA: TGTGCCAGCAGCTTGGTAATTATTGCGGGACAGGGTCACCACGAGCAGTACTTC.